A single T cell receptor (beta chain) is shown here with its context. The source of the sample is a study of blood T cell repertoires in COVID-19. On the study more broadly: COVID-19 samples from acute and convalescent phases originated in the United States, Italy and Spain. PBMCs, B-cell-depleted T cells, or T cells were the source of the cDNA or gDNA that made up the material.

CDR1 is GTSNPN and CDR2 is SVGIG in the germline V gene (reference sequence). This CDR3 region has 15 residues. Between the trimmed V and J ends, which lost 0 bases and 4 bases, there was a span of 13 bases. In the source study's methods: Estimates of nucleated cell counts were drawn from the amplification of reference gene primers. Some clones are missing from TCRdb's copy, which holds only in-frame ones; the method was immunoSEQ multiplex PCR. V and J calls and clone size are given by that table; D and trimming were obtained from the DNA. Among about 99,000 clones listed, approximately 80% were seen once.

The clonotype comes from an elderly woman with active or convalescent COVID-19. Sequencing was done on a sample of peripheral blood. This rearrangement joins TRBV30 to TRBJ1-3; D is ambiguous. The CDR3 here is CAWSVFGRLGNTIYF. CDR3 nucleotide sequence: TGTGCCTGGAGTGTGTTTGGGAGATTAGGAAACACCATATATTTT. Full variable domain (missing parts from reference TRBV30 and TRBJ1-3): SQTIHQWPATLVQPVGSPLSLECTVEGTSNPNLYWYRQAAGRGLQLLFYSVGIGQISSEVPQNLSASRPQDRQFILSSKKLLLSDSGFYLCAWSVFGRLGNTIYFGEGSWLTVV.